The 30 T cell receptor beta chains listed next were all sequenced from one sample in a study of T-cell memory formation after mild COVID-19. TCRdb processed the 5' RACE reads anew with MiXCR; each CDR3 protein has one entry. This table holds about 82,000 distinct CDR3 sequences, about 15% found once. Sequenced sample: PBMCs or a T cell subset sorted from them (not recorded which). These receptors were collected from a man between 18 and 35 years old who had mild COVID-19 (a few samples of this study predate the infection). Cell type and time point are not known.

This clonotype was detected many times. The chain joins TRBV15 to TRBJ2-3; D call uncertain. This CDR3 has 11 residues. From germline, CDR1 is LNHNV and CDR2 YYDKDF (reference sequence). V was clipped by 3 bases and J by 4 bases, with 2 bases between them. The CDR3, as DNA: TGTGCCACCAGCAGGGCAGATACGCAGTATTTT. Its protein is CATSRADTQYF.

The sample holds a few counts of this clonotype. The CDR3 nucleotides are TGTGCCAGCAGACAGGACAGGGGCCGCGATGAGCAGTTCTTC. As protein: CASRQDRGRDEQFF. The chain combines TRBV7-9 with TRBJ2-1, with 9 bases aligning to TRBD1. Germline CDR1 SEHNR, CDR2 FQNEAQ (reference sequence). J was trimmed by 8 bases and V by 6 bases; bases with no gene match: 8. CDR3 size: 14 residues. The whole variable domain, remainder taken from reference TRBV7-9 and TRBJ2-1, is DTGVSQNPRHKITKRGQNVTFRCDPISEHNRLYWYRQTLGQGPEFLTYFQNEAQLEKSRLLSDRFSAERPKGSFSTLEIQRTEQGDSAMYLCASRQDRGRDEQFFGPGTRLTVL.

This clonotype has only a few counts. The J gene is TRBJ2-7, the V gene TRBV4-1, with TRBD1 as a possible D gene (6 bases). CDR1 is MGHRA and CDR2 is YSYEKL in the germline V gene. Trimming left V 1 base short and J 0 bases short, with 16 bases between. The CDR3 is 17 amino acids. The CDR3 is CASSQALFGQSSYEQYF. CDR3 sequence (DNA): TGCGCCAGCAGCCAAGCTCTCTTCGGACAGAGCTCCTACGAGCAGTACTTC.

This clonotype was seen a few times. This rearrangement joins TRBV18 to TRBJ1-2, with D maybe TRBD1 (6 bases). Germline CDR1 is KGHSH and CDR2 is LQKENI. Trimming left V 6 bases short and J 2 bases short, with 19 bases between. The CDR3 contains 16 residues. DNA for the CDR3: TGTGCCAGCTCTCTTAACGGGGGGCTGGGGAACTATGGCTACACCTTC. Translating gives CASSLNGGLGNYGYTF.

The chain recombines TRBV7-8 with TRBJ2-3, with 9 bases aligning to TRBD1. Germline assignment: CDR1 SGHVS and CDR2 FQNEAQ. With 4 bases clipped from V and 2 bases from J, the junction kept 10 bases outside the gene matches. The length of the CDR3 is 17 residues. In DNA form, the CDR3 reads TGTGCCAGCAGCTCACCCGCCGGGACAGGGACCACAGATACGCAGTATTTT. Its protein is CASSSPAGTGTTDTQYF.

This clonotype was observed a handful of times. This rearrangement joins TRBV4-3 to TRBJ1-2; tentatively, D is TRBD1 (5 bases). V was shortened by 3 bases and J by 6 bases, with 14 bases between the two germline ends. The CDR3 covers 14 residues. Germline V gives CDR1 LGHNA, CDR2 YSLEER. This chain's CDR3 is CASSQKTGGDGYTF. The CDR3 bases are TGCGCCAGCAGCCAGAAAACAGGAGGCGATGGCTACACCTTC.

The CDR3 region has the DNA TGTGCCAGTAGCCCCGCTTGGGTCGGGGACAGGCGCCGTCAGCCCCAGCATTTT. Amino acids: CASSPAWVGDRRRQPQHF. The chain recombines TRBV19 with TRBJ1-5; 8 positions match TRBD1. The germline CDR1 and CDR2 sequences are LNHDA and SQIVND (reference sequence). The CDR3 sequence is 18 residues long. V was pared by 6 bases and J by 6 bases, with 19 bases of the junction left unmatched. Filled out from reference TRBV19 and TRBJ1-5, the complete variable domain reads DGGITQSPKYLFRKEGQNVTLSCEQNLNHDAMYWYRQDPGQGLRLIYYSQIVNDFQKGDIAEGYSVSREKKESFPLTVTSAQKNPTAFYLCASSPAWVGDRRRQPQHFGDGTRLSIL.

There are a few counts of this clonotype. V usage is TRBV27 and J usage is TRBJ2-5, with TRBD2 identical over 11 bases. CDR3 length: 14 amino acids. Germline V gives CDR1 MNHEY, CDR2 SMNVEV (reference sequence). Losses at the gene ends were 6 bases for V and 3 bases for J; bases not matched to a gene: 3. The CDR3 loop reads CASSVLAGEETQYF. As DNA, the CDR3 is TGTGCCAGCAGCGTACTAGCGGGGGAAGAGACCCAGTACTTC.

This clonotype has ten or more counts. This sequence joins TRBV4-3 and TRBJ1-6, with TRBD1 matching over 7 bases. Germline trimming cut 0 bases from V and 9 bases from J; bases unmatched to any gene: 5. Germline V gene data show CDR1 as LGHNA and CDR2 as YSLEER. The CDR3 is made up of 15 amino acids. In nucleotides, the CDR3 is TGCGCCAGCAGCCAAGATAGGGGGACAGCTTCACCCCTCCACTTT. This encodes CASSQDRGTASPLHF.

The chain couples TRBV5-4 to TRBJ1-2; D not certain. The germline CDR1 and CDR2 sequences are SGHNT and YYREEE (reference sequence). This CDR3 is built from 15 residues. The V gene lost 6 bases and the J gene lost 1 base, with 16 bases spanning the gap. CDR3 in DNA: TGTGCCAGCACCAAAGGCCCAGCAAATAACTATGGCTACACCTTC. It codes for CASTKGPANNYGYTF.

The chain is built from TRBV9 and TRBJ2-1; no firm D call. The CDR3 loop spans 13 amino acids. V was shortened by 4 bases and J by 3 bases, with 8 bases between the two germline ends. Germline V gene data show CDR1 as SGDLS and CDR2 as YYNGEE. CDR3 coding DNA: TGTGCCAGCAGCCCTTTGGACTACAATGAGCAGTTCTTC. Amino acid sequence: CASSPLDYNEQFF.

The V call is TRBV30, the J call TRBJ1-5, with D possibly TRBD1 on 5 matching bases. The CDR3 covers 13 residues. The germline CDR1 and CDR2 sequences are GTSNPN and SVGIG (reference sequence). V was shortened by 4 bases and J by 6 bases, with 13 bases between the two germline ends. CDR3 bases: TGTGCCTGGAATTTGGGGGAGGGTCAGCCCCAGCATTTT. Translation gives CAWNLGEGQPQHF. Using reference TRBV30 and TRBJ1-5 for the parts outside the CDR3, the full variable domain is SQTIHQWPATLVQPVGSPLSLECTVEGTSNPNLYWYRQAAGRGLQLLFYSVGIGQISSEVPQNLSASRPQDRQFILSSKKLLLSDSGFYLCAWNLGEGQPQHFGDGTRLSIL.

This clonotype was seen only a few times. The gene calls are TRBV7-6 and TRBJ1-4; D might be TRBD1 (5 bases). V lost 1 base to trimming and J lost 8 bases, with 14 bases between them. The CDR3 is 15 amino acids. Germline lookup yields CDR1 SGHVS and CDR2 FNYEAQ. The CDR3 nucleotides read TGTGCCAGCAGCTTAGTCCAGGGAGGAGGAGAAAAACTGTTTTTT. Its translation is CASSLVQGGGEKLFF.

The chain combines TRBV12-3 or TRBV12-4 with TRBJ2-7; D possibly matches TRBD1 or TRBD2 (5 bases each). The CDR3 covers 18 residues. The V end lost 3 bases, the J end lost 2 bases, and 23 bases lay between the germline ends. The CDR3 nucleotides read TGTGCCAGCAGTTTGAGCGCGCGAGGGACCGATCACCCCTACGAGCAGTACTTC. This sequence encodes CASSLSARGTDHPYEQYF.

This chain uses TRBV20-1 with TRBJ2-1; maybe TRBD1 (6 bases). Trimming took 5 bases from V and 3 from J, leaving 11 bases between them. The germline gives CDR1 DFQATT, CDR2 SNEGSKA (reference sequence). The length of the CDR3 is 13 residues. This CDR3 reads CSAGRTDYNEQFF. CDR3 sequence (DNA): TGCAGTGCTGGGCGGACAGACTACAATGAGCAGTTCTTC.

This clonotype was observed a handful of times. The chain links TRBV6-2 or TRBV6-3 to TRBJ2-7, with D perhaps TRBD1 or TRBD2 (6 bases each). The CDR3 sequence is 12 residues long. V lost 11 bases and J lost 3, with 14 bases in between. Germline-derived CDR1 and CDR2 are MNHEY and SVGEGT. CDR3 DNA: TGTGCCTCCGGGGGCGGCAACTACGAGCAGTACTTC. Protein: CASGGGNYEQYF.

The chain joins TRBV7-6 to TRBJ1-3; D might be TRBD1 (5 bases). V was trimmed by 5 bases and J by 0 bases, leaving 11 bases between them. Germline CDR1 reads SGHVS; CDR2 reads FNYEAQ. CDR3 length: 15 amino acids. This chain's CDR3 is CASSRDFSSGNTIYF. For the CDR3, the DNA is TGTGCCAGCAGCCGGGACTTTAGCTCTGGAAACACCATATATTTT.

CDR3 amino acids: CASSVEGHLPWETQYF. The CDR3 DNA follows: TGTGCCAGCAGCGTAGAGGGACACCTCCCATGGGAGACCCAGTACTTC. V gene TRBV9 combines with J gene TRBJ2-5, with D maybe TRBD1 (6 bases). The CDR3 extends over 16 amino acids. CDR1 and CDR2 from the germline V gene are SGDLS and YYNGEE. Trimming shortened V by 0 bases and J by 5 bases, and 17 bases separated the two germline ends.

This clonotype was found many times. The chain joins TRBV29-1 to TRBJ2-4, with D tentatively TRBD2 (5 bases). In germline, CDR1 is SQVTM, CDR2 ANQGSEA. Trimming took 3 bases from V and 5 from J, leaving 8 bases between them. There are 12 residues in the CDR3. The CDR3: CSVDWGENIQYF. The CDR3 DNA is TGCAGCGTTGATTGGGGAGAAAACATTCAGTACTTC.

The sample holds a few counts of this clonotype. The chain recombines TRBV4-1 with TRBJ2-5, with 7 bases fitting TRBD1. The trim removed 4 bases at V and 4 bases at J, leaving 9 bases unmatched. Germline CDR1 reads MGHRA; CDR2 reads YSYEKL. The CDR3 has 15 residues. In nucleotides, the CDR3 is TGCGCCAGCAGCCGAGTTACCGGGACAGTAGAGACCCAGTACTTC. It codes for CASSRVTGTVETQYF.

This clonotype was observed a few times. This chain uses TRBV27 with TRBJ2-3, with D unresolved. Per germline, CDR1 MNHEY and CDR2 SMNVEV (reference sequence). V dropped 3 bases and J dropped 0 bases, with 10 bases sitting between them. This CDR3 contains 15 residues. The CDR3 loop reads CASSFLSSSTDTQYF. For the CDR3, the DNA is TGTGCCAGCAGTTTCCTGTCTTCTAGCACAGATACGCAGTATTTT.

CDR3 region: CSVEAYSYNEQFF. The CDR3, as DNA: TGCAGCGTTGAAGCGTACTCCTACAATGAGCAGTTCTTC. The rearrangement joins TRBV29-1 to TRBJ2-1; D call uncertain. Per germline, CDR1 SQVTM and CDR2 ANQGSEA. CDR3 length equals 13 residues. Trimming took off 1 base at V and 0 bases at J, with 4 bases between the two ends.

This clonotype was picked up a small number of times. The chain employs TRBV6-6 and TRBJ2-2, with D unresolved. Trimming removed 2 bases at V and 0 bases at J, with 7 bases between. CDR3 length: 15 residues. Germline values: CDR1 MNHNY, CDR2 SVGAGI (reference sequence). CDR3 DNA sequence: TGTGCCAGCAGTTACCAGAGCGCGAACACCGGGGAGCTGTTTTTT. Translating it yields CASSYQSANTGELFF.

This clonotype was detected ten times or more. The chain is built from TRBV21-1 and TRBJ2-7; the D call of TRBD1 is as the table states it, not checked on the DNA. TRBV21-1 is a pseudogene segment. The CDR3 consists of 16 residues. The CDR3 region is CASSGGHRGSSYEQYV. The CDR3 bases are TGTGCCAGCAGCGGGGGACACCGGGGAAGCTCCTACGAGCAGTACGTC.

The V call is TRBV29-1, the J call TRBJ2-7, with TRBD2 matching 7 bases. This CDR3 is 16 amino acids long. Trimming cost V 0 bases and J 1 base; bases outside gene matches: 9. The germline V gene encodes CDR1 SQVTM and CDR2 ANQGSEA. The CDR3 loop reads CSVEDERGLDSYEQYV. The DNA of the CDR3 is TGCAGCGTTGAAGATGAGCGGGGACTCGATTCCTACGAGCAGTACGTC.

The V and J genes are TRBV4-3 and TRBJ1-4; D might be TRBD1 (6 bases). The CDR3 extends over 18 amino acids. V lost 0 bases and J lost 4, with 18 bases in between. CDR1 is LGHNA, CDR2 YSLEER, per germline. This CDR3 reads CASSQEYREMGYNEKLFF. The CDR3 region has the DNA TGCGCCAGCAGCCAAGAGTACAGGGAAATGGGTTATAATGAAAAACTGTTTTTT.

The chain links TRBV4-1 to TRBJ2-4; D remains ambiguous. The germline V and J ends were trimmed by 0 bases and 1 base, with 13 bases remaining between them. The germline gives CDR1 MGHRA, CDR2 YSYEKL. The CDR3 loop spans 17 amino acids. DNA of the CDR3: TGCGCCAGCAGCCAAGAGATGGGGTGGTACGCCAAAAACATTCAGTACTTC. Its protein is CASSQEMGWYAKNIQYF.

This clonotype has more than one count but fewer than ten. The chain recombines TRBV27 with TRBJ2-7; 7 bases are a match to TRBD1. The CDR3 loop spans 16 amino acids. The J segment lost 4 bases and the V segment lost 6 bases, leaving 15 bases of the junction unmatched. Germline values: CDR1 MNHEY, CDR2 SMNVEV (reference sequence). CDR3 DNA: TGTGCCAGCAGCTCCGGATTGGGACAGCAAACTTACGAGCAGTACTTC. It is translated as CASSSGLGQQTYEQYF.

The table lists this clonotype with a few counts. This chain joins TRBV9 and TRBJ1-1; no clear D gene. Germline CDR1 and CDR2: SGDLS and YYNGEE. Trimming shortened V by 0 bases and J by 0 bases, and 15 bases separated the two germline ends. CDR3 length equals 17 residues. The CDR3, as DNA: TGTGCCAGCAGCGTAGTTGATCGGGCAGCCATGAACACTGAAGCTTTCTTT. Translating it yields CASSVVDRAAMNTEAFF.

This clonotype has only a few counts. The rearrangement links TRBV6-5 to TRBJ1-1, with TRBD1 identical over 7 bases. The ends lost 2 bases at V and 4 bases at J; junction bases unmatched: 13. The CDR3 sequence is 17 residues long. Germline CDR1 MNHEY, CDR2 SVGAGI. The CDR3 here is CASSYAGTEGVGTEAFF. CDR3 DNA: TGTGCCAGCAGTTACGCCGGGACAGAAGGGGTGGGCACTGAAGCTTTCTTT.